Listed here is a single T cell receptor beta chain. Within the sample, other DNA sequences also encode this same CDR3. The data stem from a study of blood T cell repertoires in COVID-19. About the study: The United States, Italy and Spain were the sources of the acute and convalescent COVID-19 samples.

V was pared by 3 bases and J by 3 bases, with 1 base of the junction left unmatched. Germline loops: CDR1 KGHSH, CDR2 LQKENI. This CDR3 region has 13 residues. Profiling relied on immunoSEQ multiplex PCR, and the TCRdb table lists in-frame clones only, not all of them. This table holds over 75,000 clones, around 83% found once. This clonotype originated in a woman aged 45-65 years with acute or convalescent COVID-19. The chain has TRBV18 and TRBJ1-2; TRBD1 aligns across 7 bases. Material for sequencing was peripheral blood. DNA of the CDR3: TGTGCCAGCTCACCCGACAGGGACTATGGCTACACCTTC. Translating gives CASSPDRDYGYTF.